The clone carrying this TCR beta chain has ten or more counts. TCRdb ran MiXCR on the 5' RACE reads and lists one entry per CDR3 protein. The profile shows 250,000 or so distinct CDR3 sequences, approximately 3.8% of them singletons. This sample is drawn from a study of T cells after yellow fever vaccination. There are 13 residues in the CDR3. V dropped 6 bases and J dropped 7 bases, with 16 bases sitting between them. The sequence was obtained from a man aged 18 to 30 who received the YFV17D yellow fever vaccine. The sequenced sample was PBMCs, obtained 15 days after the yellow fever booster vaccination. This chain links TRBV12-3 or TRBV12-4 with TRBJ2-7; perhaps TRBD2 as D (6 bases). The CDR3 loop is CASSAGPGWEQYF. CDR3 nucleotides: TGTGCCAGCAGCGCGGGACCAGGGTGGGAGCAGTACTTC.